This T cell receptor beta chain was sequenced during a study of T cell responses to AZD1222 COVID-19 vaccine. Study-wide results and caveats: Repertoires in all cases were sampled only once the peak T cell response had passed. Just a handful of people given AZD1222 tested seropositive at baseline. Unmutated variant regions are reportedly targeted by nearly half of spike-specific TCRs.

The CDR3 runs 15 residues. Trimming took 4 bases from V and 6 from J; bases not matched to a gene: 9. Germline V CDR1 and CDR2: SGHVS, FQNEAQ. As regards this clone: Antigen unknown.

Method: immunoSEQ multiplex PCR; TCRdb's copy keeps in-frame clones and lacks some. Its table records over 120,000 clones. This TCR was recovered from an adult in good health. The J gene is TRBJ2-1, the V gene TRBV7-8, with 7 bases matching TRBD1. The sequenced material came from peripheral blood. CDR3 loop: CASSSTQGLGNEQFF. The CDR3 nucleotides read TGTGCCAGCAGCTCAACACAGGGGTTGGGCAATGAGCAGTTCTTC.